These T cell receptor beta chains were read from a single sample in a study of early T cells in non-severe SARS-CoV-2 infection. MiXCR, applied by TCRdb to the 5' RACE reads, yields one record per CDR3 protein. The table shows about 130,000 distinct CDR3 sequences, with just under 15% occurring only once. The sequenced sample consisted of whole blood. The receptors shown here come from an adult who was a healthcare worker with PCR-confirmed SARS-CoV-2 infection or an uninfected control (not recorded which). Both conserved end residues are trimmed from each CDR3. The size field is filled for only some rows; it gives once, few, many or a size class.

TRBV29-1	-	SVATGAYEQY
TRBV5-1	-	ASSSGGPDTQY
TRBV4-1	few	ASSQGTQGTGQKDSGANVLT
TRBV3-1	-	ASSQGQGVVDNSPLH
TRBV10-3	many	AISGGLEISGELF
TRBV4-1	-	ASSHLGNLEQY
TRBV7-9	-	ASSDDREDQPQH
TRBV2	-	AQAGYGELF
TRBV5-4	once	AGSLDSPYGYT
TRBV5-4	few	ASSLDMVTEAF
TRBV12-3/TRBV12-4	few	ASRGDWGQPQH
TRBV6-6	-	ASSYSTARLMKNCF
TRBV6-5	-	ASRDGAGGTQY
TRBV5-6	-	ASSRGVGQPQH
TRBV29-1	few	SVGESAAGTQY
TRBV12-3/TRBV12-4	few	ASSLGGSFREQY
TRBV7-2	many	ASSLAGQDANQPQH
TRBV12-3/TRBV12-4	-	ASRGTGGTGELF
TRBV29-1	-	SVEGAVTEAF
TRBV7-9	few	AGYRYGRYPYEQY
TRBV12-3/TRBV12-4	many	ASSLYEVVSNEQF
TRBV5-4	-	ATKGASTADTQY
TRBV20-1	many	SARETGGLVEAF
TRBV5-1	few	ASSSGTGVGETQY
TRBV30	many	AWSFKTQRFNYGYT
TRBV7-3	few	ASSLGLADYNEQF
TRBV7-6	-	ASSSTYRGGASKTQY
TRBV4-2	-	ASSQAGALTTGELF
TRBV12-3/TRBV12-4	few	ASRDRDAMGNEQF
TRBV10-3	few	AIKQVSGNEQF